This T cell receptor beta chain came from a study of CD8 T cells in Susac syndrome. The V gene lost 4 bases and the J gene lost 5 bases, with 8 bases spanning the gap. Germline V lookup: CDR1 DFQATT, CDR2 SNEGSKA (reference sequence). The CDR3 contains 11 residues. A quantity of roughly 0.5 to 1 ug RNA underwent reverse transcription using random hexamers. TCRdb reanalysed the immunoSEQ multiplex PCR reads using MiXCR and keeps one entry per CDR3 protein. The sample yields roughly 200,000 distinct CDR3 sequences, 90% to 95% seen once. This chain joins TRBV20-1 and TRBJ2-5, with D unresolved. The TCR sequence derives from a human donor with Susac syndrome. Material for sequencing was CD4+ T cells from PBMCs. This CDR3 is CSAKTRETQYF. The CDR3, as DNA: TGCAGTGCTAAAACTCGGGAGACCCAGTACTTC.